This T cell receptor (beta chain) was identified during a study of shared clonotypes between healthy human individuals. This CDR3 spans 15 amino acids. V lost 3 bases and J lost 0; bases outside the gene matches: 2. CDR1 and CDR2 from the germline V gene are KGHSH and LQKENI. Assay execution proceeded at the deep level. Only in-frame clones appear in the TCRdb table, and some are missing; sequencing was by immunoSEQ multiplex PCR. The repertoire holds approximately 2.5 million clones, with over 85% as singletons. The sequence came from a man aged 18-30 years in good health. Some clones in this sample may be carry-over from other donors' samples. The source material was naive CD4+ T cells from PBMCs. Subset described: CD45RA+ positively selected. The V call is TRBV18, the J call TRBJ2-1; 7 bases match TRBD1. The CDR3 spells CASSPGDSSYNEQFF. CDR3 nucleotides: TGTGCCAGCTCACCCGGGGACAGCTCCTACAATGAGCAGTTCTTC.